This T cell receptor beta chain was retrieved from a study of blood T cell repertoires in COVID-19. Background on the study: Specimens from acute and convalescent COVID-19 originated in the United States, Italy and Spain.

Under the authors' procedure: Estimation of nucleated cell counts relied on the amplification of reference gene primers. Data came from immunoSEQ multiplex PCR; TCRdb stores just in-frame clones and leaves some out. V, J and clone size are those of that table, while D and trimming were read from the DNA. The sample comprises approximately 250,000 clones, over 75% of which are singletons, and 8% to 9.5% rests with the top ten. Sequencing was performed on peripheral blood. This TCR came from a human donor in a cohort sampled during active COVID-19.

CDR3 in amino acids: CASSLGGGGPYEQYF. The CDR3 nucleotides read TGTGCCAGCAGCTTAGGTGGGGGGGGGCCCTACGAGCAGTACTTC. V and J are TRBV11-2 and TRBJ2-7, with D possibly being TRBD2 (7 bases). The V end was cut by 1 base, the J end by 2 bases, with 12 bases between. Germline assignment: CDR1 SGHAT and CDR2 FQNNGV. The CDR3 length is 15 residues.